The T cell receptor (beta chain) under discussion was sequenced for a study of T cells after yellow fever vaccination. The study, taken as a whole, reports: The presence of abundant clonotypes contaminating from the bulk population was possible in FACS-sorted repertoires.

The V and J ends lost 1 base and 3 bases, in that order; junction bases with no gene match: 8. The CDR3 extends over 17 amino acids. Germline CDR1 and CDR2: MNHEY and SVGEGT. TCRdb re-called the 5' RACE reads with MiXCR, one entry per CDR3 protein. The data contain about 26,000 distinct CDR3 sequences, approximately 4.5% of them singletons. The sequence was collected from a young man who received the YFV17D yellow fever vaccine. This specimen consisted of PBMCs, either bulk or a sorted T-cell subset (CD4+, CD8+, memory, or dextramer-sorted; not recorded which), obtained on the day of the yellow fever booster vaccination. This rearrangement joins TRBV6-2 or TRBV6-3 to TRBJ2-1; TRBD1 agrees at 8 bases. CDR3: CASSYYSDRDRYNEQFF. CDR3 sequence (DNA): TGTGCCAGCAGTTACTATTCGGACAGGGACCGCTACAATGAGCAGTTCTTC.